This entry is about one T cell receptor beta chain. This beta chain slipped into a library made for alpha chains as a stray read, so its size is not meaningful. On each TCR cDNA molecule, a unique molecular identifier was present. In TCRdb, the 5' RACE reads were re-called with MiXCR into one record per CDR3 protein. Among 9,500 to 14,000 distinct CDR3 sequences listed, around 3.9% were seen once. This record belongs to a study of spatial heterogeneity in lung cancer. Study at large: Each distinct TCR and UMI combination averaged more than ten appearances in raw reads.

V was trimmed by 0 bases and J by 6 bases, leaving 9 bases between them. The CDR3 spans 14 residues. Germline V gives CDR1 SGDLS, CDR2 YYNGEE. This sample's time point: sample taken at primary tumor resection. Sequencing of whole RNA from tumor, nontumor lung or frozen PBMC involved no sorting. Samples were obtained from some 70 donors, all untreated early-stage non-small cell lung cancer patients. The chain uses TRBV9 and TRBJ2-2; D may be TRBD1 (5 bases). The material sequenced was normal lung tissue next to the tumor, taken at surgery. The origin of this receptor is a male donor with early-stage non-small cell lung cancer. DNA of the CDR3: TGTGCCAGCAGCGTAGTAGGGGCGGCCGGGGAGCTGTTTTTT. Residues: CASSVVGAAGELFF.